This entry is about one T cell receptor (beta chain). Its specificity is unknown. These data belong to a study of T cells in Graves' hyperthyroidism and ophthalmopathy. RNA transcripts were the template for amplifying TCR beta CDR3 regions. The study used the HTBI primer set for a first-round RT-PCR of the TCR CDR3. TCRdb re-analysed the multiplex PCR reads in MiXCR, keeping a single row per CDR3 protein. Here the sample spans roughly 580,000 distinct CDR3 sequences, about 43% being singletons. Whole-study results and caveats: A model using 13 V-J features told ophthalmopathy apart from stable hyperthyroidism.

Deletions cut 2 bases from V and 4 bases from J, with 12 bases between. Germline V gene data show CDR1 as ENHRY and CDR2 as SYGVKD. The length of the CDR3 is 16 residues. The chain has TRBV10-3 and TRBJ2-6; a possible D gene is TRBD1 (6 bases). Material: peripheral blood or thyroid tissue (not recorded which). This receptor was obtained from a woman aged 18-29 years with Graves' hyperthyroidism. The CDR3 protein is CAISEGQSKGANVLTF. In nucleotides, the CDR3 is TGTGCCATCAGTGAGGGACAGTCGAAAGGGGCCAACGTCCTGACTTTC.